The entry below describes one TCR beta chain. This clone was recorded once. There is no known antigen for this receptor. No per-base quality is available; no much larger clone lies one base away. In light of the paper, this sample's time point label describes: baseline before first vaccination. Samples from vaccinated people were obtained from the UK trials COV001 and COV002, which included a single-blind randomized controlled phase 2/3 trial of AZD1222 (ChAdOx1 nCoV-19) in healthy adults. Trial participant PBMC samples were collected at day 0 and day 28 after the second dose for TCRbeta chain sequencing. The CDR3 regions of human TCRbeta chains were analyzed by immunosequencing. Per the original workflow: Repertoire TCRs were matched against a reference library of SARS-CoV-2-specific TCRs generated with the MIRA antigen-specificity platform. Breadth was defined as the fraction of unique TCRs that were SARS-CoV-2-associated, and depth was defined as the fraction of total T cells that were SARS-CoV-2-associated. Using the MIRA data, each spike-specific TCR was mapped to the spike region that the TCR reacts to and placed in a CD4 or CD8 class. Log10-transformed breadth and depth values were compared by one-way ANOVA with Sidak's multiple comparisons tests. TCRdb took over this immuneACCESS table, retaining in-frame rearrangements with V and J assigned. Such tables are incomplete; in checked studies, under half of the missing clones stem from an unresolved V gene, and the remainder is unexplained. Clone size and the V and J calls come from that table; the DNA yielded D and trimming. This sample gives roughly 120,000 clones in total; 88% of them show up just once. The ten largest clones take up over 8.5% of the sample.

The CDR3 numbers 15 residues from cysteine through phenylalanine. The only DNA kept is the CDR3, 45 bases in frame from the first base. The germline V gene encodes CDR1 SGDLS and CDR2 YYNGEE. Trimming removed 3 bases from V and 8 bases from J; the gene matches leave 8 bases unexplained. The record originates from a study of T cell responses to AZD1222 COVID-19 vaccine (dated by TCRdb to the early 2020s). Regarding the complete study: Because spike-specific TCR depth and breadth did not differ between the two schedules, AZD1222 recipients who got a second dose at roughly 4 weeks were pooled with those who got a second dose at roughly 12 weeks. Enrollment into the trials was organized by age into subgroups of 18-55, 56-69 and 70-plus years, and those subgroups contained roughly 150, 30 and 60 TCR-sequenced participants, respectively. TCR sequencing covered fewer than 250 trial participants: 207 given two doses of AZD1222 and around 25 given two doses of MenACWY control vaccine. Overall study results and their limits: Spike-specific TCR breadth and depth rose significantly after two AZD1222 doses compared with day 0 and with MenACWY recipients. Conclusions about previously exposed vaccinees are limited because only five or six AZD1222 recipients were SARS-CoV-2 seropositive at baseline. Most participants were white British and females outnumbered males, and the authors suggested that clonal diversity may have been underestimated. In the small 56-69-year group, the increase in depth fell short of significance, most likely because of low power. Because no day 14 peak-response samples were available, repertoires were characterized only after the peak T cell response. Reportedly, almost half of the unique spike-specific TCRs recognized epitopes lying outside the regions that are mutated in the B.1.351 and B.1.1.7 variants. The vaccine-associated CD4 TCRs covered the entire spike protein, and the dominant responses fell in regions 160-218 and 743-854.

Sequencing was performed on peripheral blood, taken on day 0 of AZD1222 vaccination. The sequence derives from an adult in good health. The sequence links TRBV9 to TRBJ2-1, with TRBD1 matching 10 junction bases. CDR3 region: CASSGRDRGNDEQFF. The DNA sequence is given as TGTGCCAGCAGCGGCCGGGACAGGGGAAACGATGAGCAGTTCTTC.